This T cell receptor beta chain came from a study of T cells in Graves' hyperthyroidism and ophthalmopathy. Study as a whole: Initial diagnosis, before any treatment, was when peripheral blood was collected.

It was RNA transcripts that yielded the amplified TCR beta CDR3 regions. Researchers ran a first-round RT-PCR on the TCR CDR3 using the HTBI primer set. TCRdb re-analysed the multiplex PCR reads in MiXCR, keeping a single row per CDR3 protein. This table holds some 800,000 distinct CDR3 sequences, roughly 37% found once. Study outcomes and limitations: A model of 13 V-J pairs discriminated ophthalmopathy from stable hyperthyroidism. Ophthalmopathy was identified by the model a median about 6.8 months ahead of onset.

On this clonotype itself: Its target is not known.

Germline loops: CDR1 SEHNR, CDR2 FQNEAQ (reference sequence). The CDR3 totals 15 residues. Germline trimming cut 5 bases from V and 3 bases from J; bases unmatched to any gene: 7. The sequence derives from a man between 18 and 29 years old with Graves' hyperthyroidism. The specimen was blood. The chain has TRBV7-9 and TRBJ2-7, with TRBD1 matching over 10 bases. The DNA of the CDR3 is TGTGCCAGCAGCCTGACAGGGGGCTTAGGCTACGAGCAGTACTTC. Encoded protein: CASSLTGGLGYEQYF.